This TCR beta chain is from a study of T cell responses to AZD1222 COVID-19 vaccine. Study results and caveats: The study reported that nearly half of spike-specific TCRs target unmutated variant regions.

Repertoires were generated with immunoSEQ multiplex PCR, while TCRdb's copy carries only in-frame clones and drops some. The repertoire holds 100,000 to 150,000 clones, with roughly 93% as singletons. The CDR3 length is 15 residues. Germline values: CDR1 SGHRS, CDR2 YFSETQ. The V and J ends lost 3 bases and 7 bases respectively, with 17 bases between them. This clone was picked up one time. Its antigen is undetermined. This material consisted of peripheral blood, taken on day 0 of AZD1222 vaccination. The source of this sequence is an adult in good health. The chain recombines TRBV5-1 with TRBJ1-5; D unclear. The CDR3 sequence: CASSSPSASQQPQHF. The CDR3 nucleotides are TGCGCCAGCAGCTCACCGTCGGCCTCGCAGCAGCCCCAGCATTTT.